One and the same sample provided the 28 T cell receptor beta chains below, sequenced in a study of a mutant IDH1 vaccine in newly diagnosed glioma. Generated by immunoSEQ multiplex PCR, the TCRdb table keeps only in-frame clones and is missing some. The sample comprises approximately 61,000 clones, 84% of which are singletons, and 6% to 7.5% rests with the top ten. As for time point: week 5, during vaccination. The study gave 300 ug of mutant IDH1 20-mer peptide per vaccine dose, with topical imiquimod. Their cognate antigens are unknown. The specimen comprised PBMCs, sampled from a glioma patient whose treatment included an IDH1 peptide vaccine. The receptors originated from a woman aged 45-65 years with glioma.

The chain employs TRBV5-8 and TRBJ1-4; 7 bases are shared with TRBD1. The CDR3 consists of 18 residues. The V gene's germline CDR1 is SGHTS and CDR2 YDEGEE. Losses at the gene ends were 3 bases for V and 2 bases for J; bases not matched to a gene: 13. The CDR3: CASSSSSIPGQTNEKLFF. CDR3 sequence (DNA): TGTGCCAGCAGCTCGTCGAGTATACCGGGACAGACTAATGAAAAACTGTTTTTT.

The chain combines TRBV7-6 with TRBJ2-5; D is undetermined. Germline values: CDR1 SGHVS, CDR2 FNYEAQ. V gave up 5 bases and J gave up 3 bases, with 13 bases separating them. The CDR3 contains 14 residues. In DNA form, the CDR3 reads TGTGCCAGCAGCCCAGGTCCCGCCGAAGAGACCCAGTACTTC. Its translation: CASSPGPAEETQYF.

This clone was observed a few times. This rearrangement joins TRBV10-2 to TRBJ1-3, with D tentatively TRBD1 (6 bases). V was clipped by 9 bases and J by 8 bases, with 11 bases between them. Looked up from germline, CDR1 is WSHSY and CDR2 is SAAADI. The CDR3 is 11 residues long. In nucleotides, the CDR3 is TGCGCCAGTGGGGGGCTCGACACCATATATTTT. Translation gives CASGGLDTIYF.

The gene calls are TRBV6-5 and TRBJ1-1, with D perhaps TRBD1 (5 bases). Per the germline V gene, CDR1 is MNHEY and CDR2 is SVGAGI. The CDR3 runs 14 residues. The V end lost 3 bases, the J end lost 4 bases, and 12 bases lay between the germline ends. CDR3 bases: TGTGCCAGCAGTTATGGCAGGGAGGGCACTGAAGCTTTCTTT. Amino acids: CASSYGREGTEAFF.

This CDR3 reads CASSLERGGTNIQYF. CDR3 coding DNA: TGCGCCAGCAGCTTGGAACGGGGGGGGACAAACATTCAGTACTTC. The genes are TRBV5-1 and TRBJ2-4, with TRBD2 matching over 8 bases. CDR3 length: 15 residues. Germline trimming cut 0 bases from V and 6 bases from J; bases unmatched to any gene: 5. Per germline, CDR1 SGHRS and CDR2 YFSETQ.

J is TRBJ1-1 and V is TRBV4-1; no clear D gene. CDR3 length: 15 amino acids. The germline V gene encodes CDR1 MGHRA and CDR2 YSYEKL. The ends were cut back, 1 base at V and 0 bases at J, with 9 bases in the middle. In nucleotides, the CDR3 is TGCGCCAGCAGCCAAGGGTCACAATTGAACACTGAAGCTTTCTTT. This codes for CASSQGSQLNTEAFF.

The CDR3 sequence: CASSFGRGQGNTIYF. The CDR3 DNA reads TGTGCCAGCAGCTTCGGGAGGGGGCAAGGAAACACCATATATTTT. V usage is TRBV6-1 and J usage is TRBJ1-3, with 7 positions matching TRBD1. Germline CDR1 is MNHNS and CDR2 is SASEGT. The J segment lost 4 bases and the V segment lost 6 bases, leaving 9 bases of the junction unmatched. The CDR3 loop spans 15 amino acids.

Here the CDR3 DNA reads TGTGCCAGCAGGGAAAGGGGAGAAGACTATGGCTACACCTTC. Protein product: CASRERGEDYGYTF. The V call is TRBV6-1, the J call TRBJ1-2; D is possibly TRBD1 (5 bases). There are 14 residues in the CDR3. Germline CDR1 MNHNS, CDR2 SASEGT. V was shortened by 6 bases and J by 3 bases, with 14 bases between the two germline ends.

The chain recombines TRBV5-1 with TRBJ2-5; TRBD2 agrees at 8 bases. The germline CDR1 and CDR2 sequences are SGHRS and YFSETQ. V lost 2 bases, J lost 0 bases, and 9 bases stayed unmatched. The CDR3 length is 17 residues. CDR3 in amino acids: CASSLGSGGTYQETQYF. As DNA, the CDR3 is TGCGCCAGCAGCTTAGGAAGCGGGGGAACGTACCAAGAGACCCAGTACTTC.

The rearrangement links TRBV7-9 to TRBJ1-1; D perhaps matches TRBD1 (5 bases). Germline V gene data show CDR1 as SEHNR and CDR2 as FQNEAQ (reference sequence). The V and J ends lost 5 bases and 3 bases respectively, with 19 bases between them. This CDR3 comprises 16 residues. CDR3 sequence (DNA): TGTGCCAGCAGCCCTCTTCGTCGGACACGGGACACTGAAGCTTTCTTT. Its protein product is CASSPLRRTRDTEAFF.

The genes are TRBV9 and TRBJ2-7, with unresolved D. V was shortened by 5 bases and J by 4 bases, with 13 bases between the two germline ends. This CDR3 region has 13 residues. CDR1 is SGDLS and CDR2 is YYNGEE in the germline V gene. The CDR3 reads CASSPPIGYEQYF. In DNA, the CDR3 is TGTGCCAGCAGTCCGCCAATCGGGTACGAGCAGTACTTC.

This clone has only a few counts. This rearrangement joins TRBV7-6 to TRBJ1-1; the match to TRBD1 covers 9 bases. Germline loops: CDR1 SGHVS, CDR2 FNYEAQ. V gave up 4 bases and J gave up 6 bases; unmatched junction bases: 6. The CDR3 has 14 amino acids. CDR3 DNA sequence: TGTGCCAGCAGCTCCACAGGGGGCATCGCTGAAGCTTTCTTT. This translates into CASSSTGGIAEAFF.

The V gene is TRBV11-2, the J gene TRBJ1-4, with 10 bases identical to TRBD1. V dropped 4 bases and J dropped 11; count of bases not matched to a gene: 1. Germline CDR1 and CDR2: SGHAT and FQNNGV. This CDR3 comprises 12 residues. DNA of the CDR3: TGTGCCAGCAGCTCGGGACAGGGGAAACTGTTTTTT. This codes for CASSSGQGKLFF.

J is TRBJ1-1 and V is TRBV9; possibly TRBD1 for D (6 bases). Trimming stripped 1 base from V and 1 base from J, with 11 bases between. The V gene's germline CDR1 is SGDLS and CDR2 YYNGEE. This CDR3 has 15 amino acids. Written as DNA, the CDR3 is TGTGCCAGCAGCGTAAGCAGGGGCACGAACACTGAAGCTTTCTTT. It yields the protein CASSVSRGTNTEAFF.

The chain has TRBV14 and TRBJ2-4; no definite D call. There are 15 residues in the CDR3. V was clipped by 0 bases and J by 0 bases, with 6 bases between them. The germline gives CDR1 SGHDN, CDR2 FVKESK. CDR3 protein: CASSQEGLAKNIQYF. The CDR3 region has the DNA TGTGCCAGCAGCCAAGAAGGTTTAGCCAAAAACATTCAGTACTTC.

CDR3 in amino acids: CASSLGTESFYEQYF. Written as DNA, the CDR3 is TGTGCCAGCAGCTTGGGGACAGAAAGTTTTTACGAGCAGTACTTC. The rearrangement joins TRBV7-6 to TRBJ2-7; TRBD1 aligns across 7 bases. This CDR3 has 15 residues. J gave up 4 bases and V 3 bases, and 9 bases lay outside the gene matches. The germline V gene encodes CDR1 SGHVS and CDR2 FNYEAQ. Together with reference TRBV7-6 and TRBJ2-7, the CDR3 gives the full variable domain: GAGVSQSPRYKVTKRGQDVALRCDPISGHVSLYWYRQALGQGPEFLTYFNYEAQQDKSGLPNDRFSAERPEGSISTLTIQRTEQRDSAMYRCASSLGTESFYEQYFGPGTRLTVT.

CDR3 residues: CASSERGGQDTQYF. The CDR3 nucleotides are TGTGCCAGCAGTGAACGCGGGGGCCAAGATACGCAGTATTTT. The chain couples TRBV6-1 to TRBJ2-3, with a weak D call TRBD2 (7 bases). The V and J ends lost 2 bases and 5 bases respectively, with 11 bases between them. CDR3 size: 14 residues. CDR1 and CDR2 (germline): MNHNS, SASEGT.

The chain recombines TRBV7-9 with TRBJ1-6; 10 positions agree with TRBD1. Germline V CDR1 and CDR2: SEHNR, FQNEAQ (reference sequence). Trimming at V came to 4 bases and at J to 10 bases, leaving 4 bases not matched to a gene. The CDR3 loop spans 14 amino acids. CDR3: CASSSGQGGSPLHF. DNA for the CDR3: TGTGCCAGCAGCTCTGGACAGGGGGGATCACCCCTCCACTTT.

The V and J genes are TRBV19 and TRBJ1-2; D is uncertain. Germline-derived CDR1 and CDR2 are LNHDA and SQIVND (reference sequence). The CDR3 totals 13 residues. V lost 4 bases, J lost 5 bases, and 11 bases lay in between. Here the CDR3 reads CASSSPGGYGYTF. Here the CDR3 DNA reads TGTGCCAGTAGTAGTCCGGGCGGGTATGGCTACACCTTC.

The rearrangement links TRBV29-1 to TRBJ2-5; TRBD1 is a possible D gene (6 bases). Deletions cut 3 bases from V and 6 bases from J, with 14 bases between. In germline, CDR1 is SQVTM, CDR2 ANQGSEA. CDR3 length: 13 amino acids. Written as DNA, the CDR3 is TGCAGCGTTGAGACAGGCCTTGGGCAGACCCAGTACTTC. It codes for CSVETGLGQTQYF.

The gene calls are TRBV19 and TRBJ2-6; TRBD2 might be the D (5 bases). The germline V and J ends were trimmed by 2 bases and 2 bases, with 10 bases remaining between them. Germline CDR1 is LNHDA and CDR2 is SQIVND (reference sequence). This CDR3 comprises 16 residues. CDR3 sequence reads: CASSIRPGTGANVLTF. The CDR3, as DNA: TGTGCCAGTAGTATACGCCCGGGGACTGGGGCCAACGTCCTGACTTTC.

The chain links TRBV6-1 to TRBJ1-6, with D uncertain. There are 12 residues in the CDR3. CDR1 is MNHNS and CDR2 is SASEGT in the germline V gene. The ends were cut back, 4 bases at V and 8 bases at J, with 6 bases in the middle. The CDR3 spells CASSGEYSPLHF. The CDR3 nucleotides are TGTGCCAGCAGTGGGGAGTATTCACCCCTCCACTTT.

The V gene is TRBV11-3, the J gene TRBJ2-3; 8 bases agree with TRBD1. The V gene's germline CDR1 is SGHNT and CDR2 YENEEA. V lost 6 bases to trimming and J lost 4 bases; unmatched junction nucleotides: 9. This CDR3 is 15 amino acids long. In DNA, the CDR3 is TGTGCCAGCAGTTTCGCCGCGACAGGGGCAGATACGCAGTATTTT. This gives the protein CASSFAATGADTQYF.

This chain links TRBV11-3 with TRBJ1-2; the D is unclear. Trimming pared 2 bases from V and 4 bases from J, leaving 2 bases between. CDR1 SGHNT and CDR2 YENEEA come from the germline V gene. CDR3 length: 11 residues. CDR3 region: CASSLSYGYTF. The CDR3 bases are TGTGCCAGCAGCTTATCCTATGGCTACACCTTC.

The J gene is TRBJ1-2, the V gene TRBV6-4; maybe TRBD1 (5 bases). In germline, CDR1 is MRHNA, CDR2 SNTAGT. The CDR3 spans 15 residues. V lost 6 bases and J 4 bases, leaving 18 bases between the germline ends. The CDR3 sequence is CASSPGTLGFYGYTF. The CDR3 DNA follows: TGTGCCAGCAGCCCCGGGACCCTCGGTTTCTATGGCTACACCTTC.

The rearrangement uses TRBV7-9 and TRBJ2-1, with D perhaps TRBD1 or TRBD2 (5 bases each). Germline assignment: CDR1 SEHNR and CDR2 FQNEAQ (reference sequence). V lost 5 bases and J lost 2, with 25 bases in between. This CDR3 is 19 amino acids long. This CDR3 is CASSAVGLPERGAYNEQFF. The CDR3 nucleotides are TGTGCCAGCAGCGCAGTGGGCCTTCCAGAAAGAGGGGCCTACAATGAGCAGTTCTTC.

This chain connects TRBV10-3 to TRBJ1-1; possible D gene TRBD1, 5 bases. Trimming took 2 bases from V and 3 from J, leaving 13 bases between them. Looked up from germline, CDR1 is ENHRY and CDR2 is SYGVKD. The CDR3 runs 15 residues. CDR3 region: CAISERGGRDTEAFF. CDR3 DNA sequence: TGTGCCATCAGTGAGCGCGGGGGAAGGGACACTGAAGCTTTCTTT.

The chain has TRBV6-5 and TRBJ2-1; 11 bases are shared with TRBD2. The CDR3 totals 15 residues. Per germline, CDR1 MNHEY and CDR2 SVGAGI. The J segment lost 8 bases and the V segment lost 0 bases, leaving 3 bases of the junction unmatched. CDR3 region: CASSYSSGGAHEQFF. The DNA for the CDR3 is TGTGCCAGCAGTTACTCTAGCGGGGGGGCTCATGAGCAGTTCTTC.